The rows below give T cell receptor beta chains drawn from one sample of a study of cytomegalovirus exposure and HLA in healthy donors. Clones were sequenced by immunoSEQ multiplex PCR, and TCRdb holds only the in-frame ones, with some missing. The sample shows a few hundred thousand clones, 86% of them seen only once. Input material: PBMCs. These receptors came from a woman between 18 and 29 years old in good health and CMV-seronegative. CDR3s include the opening cysteine and the closing phenylalanine or tryptophan. Each record gives: D gene, J gene, CDR3 length, V gene, clone size, CDR3 DNA, CDR3 protein. D genes are given only for firm matches. Only some rows state a clone size, as once, few, many or a class for expanded clones.

NA,TRBJ2-3,13,TRBV28,NA,TGTGCCAGCAGTCCCCAGGGCCCAGATACGCAGTATTTT,CASSPQGPDTQYF
NA,TRBJ2-1,15,TRBV27,NA,TGTGCCAGGGAGAAGGGAGGAGAGAACCACAATGAGCAGTTCTTC,CAREKGGENHNEQFF
NA,TRBJ2-2,16,TRBV21-1,NA,TGTGCCAGCAGCAATCCCGCTGACAGGGTTACCGGGGAGCTGTTTTTT,CASSNPADRVTGELFF
TRBD2,TRBJ2-1,17,TRBV5-4,NA,TGTGCCAGCAGCCTGCCACGGGGGGAGTTAACCTACAATGAGCAGTTCTTC,CASSLPRGELTYNEQFF
NA,TRBJ1-3,16,TRBV7-2,NA,TGTGCCAGCAGCCTCACGGGGGGGGCCACTGGAAACACCATATATTTT,CASSLTGGATGNTIYF
NA,TRBJ2-3,13,TRBV5-1,once,TGCGCCAGCACGAGCGGGAGCACAGATACGCAGTATTTT,CASTSGSTDTQYF
TRBD2,TRBJ2-5,15,TRBV9,NA,TGTGCCAGCGGGGTAGCGGGAGGGCTAGGGGAGACCCAGTACTTC,CASGVAGGLGETQYF
TRBD1,TRBJ1-1,15,TRBV5-1,NA,TGCGCCAGCAGCTTGAGGGCAGGGGGCAGGACTGAAGCTTTCTTT,CASSLRAGGRTEAFF
NA,TRBJ2-3,15,TRBV7-9,NA,TGTGCCAGCAGCGAAGTGGCTAGCGAGACAGATACGCAGTATTTT,CASSEVASETDTQYF
NA,TRBJ2-7,11,TRBV29-1,NA,TGCAGCGCCTGGGACACCTACGAGCAGTACTTC,CSAWDTYEQYF
NA,TRBJ2-7,14,TRBV10-3,NA,TGTGCCATCCCACCCCAAAGGACTTCCTACGAGCAGTACTTC,CAIPPQRTSYEQYF
TRBD2,TRBJ2-7,16,TRBV29-1,NA,TGCAGCGTTGAAGGCGTAACGGGCGGGAGTCCCTACGAGCAGTACTTC,CSVEGVTGGSPYEQYF
NA,TRBJ1-1,14,TRBV6-5,NA,TGTGCCAGCAGTTACGGGGGCTTGAACACTGAAGCTTTCTTT,CASSYGGLNTEAFF
TRBD1,TRBJ1-4,16,TRBV4-3,NA,TGCGCCAGCAGCTCCTGGACAGGGGGCGGGAATGAAAAACTGTTTTTT,CASSSWTGGGNEKLFF
NA,TRBJ2-7,14,TRBV27,NA,TGTGCCAGCAGTTTATCCCCCCCCGTATACGAGCAGTACTTC,CASSLSPPVYEQYF
TRBD2,TRBJ2-1,16,TRBV29-1,NA,TGCAGCGTAAAGGGACTAGCGGGAGAAAGGTACAATGAGCAGTTCTTC,CSVKGLAGERYNEQFF
TRBD2,TRBJ2-7,16,TRBV19,NA,TGTGCCAGTAGTATCGGACTAGCGGGAGAAGGATACGAGCAGTACTTC,CASSIGLAGEGYEQYF
NA,TRBJ1-2,13,TRBV6-5,NA,TGTGCCAGCAGGGCCACAGGGATCTATGGCTACACCTTC,CASRATGIYGYTF
TRBD1,TRBJ2-3,16,TRBV28,NA,TGTGCCAGCAGTTTAGTGGACAGGGGGTGGTCAGATACGCAGTATTTT,CASSLVDRGWSDTQYF
NA,TRBJ2-7,14,TRBV7-2,once,TGTGCCAGCAGCCTTCCCGGGAGCTCCTACGAGCAGTACTTC,CASSLPGSSYEQYF
TRBD2,TRBJ2-5,17,TRBV4-3,NA,TGCGCCAGCAGCCAAGATGCGACTAGCGGGAGGGGTGAGACCCAGTACTTC,CASSQDATSGRGETQYF
NA,TRBJ2-1,15,TRBV4-3,NA,TGCGCCAGCACCACAGGAATCAGCTCCTACAATGAGCAGTTCTTC,CASTTGISSYNEQFF
TRBD1,TRBJ2-1,14,TRBV10-3,once,TGTGCCACTGCCCGGGACAGGGCATACAATGAGCAGTTCTTC,CATARDRAYNEQFF
NA,TRBJ1-1,10,TRBV29-1,once,TGCAGCGTAGCCTACACTGAAGCTTTCTTT,CSVAYTEAFF
TRBD2,TRBJ2-5,15,TRBV9,NA,TGTGCCAGCAGCGACTCCGGGACTAGCGGGCAGACCCAGTACTTC,CASSDSGTSGQTQYF
TRBD2,TRBJ2-7,14,TRBV2,few,TGTGCCAGCTCCCCCGGACTAGCGTCCTACGAGCAGTACTTC,CASSPGLASYEQYF